The present TCR beta chain was sequenced within a study of shared clonotypes between healthy human individuals. The study's findings and limits: An effect of sequencing depth on clonotype sharing among donors was expected.

The germline gives CDR1 KGHSH, CDR2 LQKENI. Trimming removed 6 bases from V and 0 bases from J, with 17 bases in between. CDR3 size: 16 residues. The assay was immunoSEQ multiplex PCR, and TCRdb's table has in-frame clones only and misses some. The repertoire holds roughly 700,000 clones, with approximately 74% as singletons. This clone was picked up a small number of times. Its antigen is unidentified. Sequencing was done on a sample of memory CD4+ T cells sorted from blood. Subset in this sample: CD45RA-negative fraction. The chain couples TRBV18 to TRBJ1-2; perhaps TRBD1 as D (5 bases). The clonotype originates from a woman in her 30s in good health. The CDR3 DNA follows: TGTGCCAGCTCCCCGAAGCGGGGGTCCTCTAACTATGGCTACACCTTC. Its translation: CASSPKRGSSNYGYTF. The complete variable domain, with remaining parts taken from reference TRBV18 and TRBJ1-2, reads NAGVMQNPRHLVRRRGQEARLRCSPMKGHSHVYWYRQLPEEGLKFMVYLQKENIIDESGMPKERFSAEFPKEGPSILRIQQVVRGDSAAYFCASSPKRGSSNYGYTFGSGTRLTVV.